This TCR beta chain derives from a study of tumor-infiltrating lymphocytes in localized non-small cell lung cancer. Note on this clone: No antigen is known for it.

Broader study findings: IM1 and IM2 tumors showed no difference in T-cell fraction. TCR sequencing covered a subset of patients with enough tissue.

Measured with immunoSEQ multiplex PCR; TCRdb has only the in-frame clones, and not every one. The sample shows roughly 12,000 clones, 67% of them seen only once. This clonotype originated in a human donor with non-small cell lung cancer. The sequencing sample was made of uninvolved lung tissue not adjacent to the tumor.

The CDR3 reads CASSRPGTGRELFF. CDR3 in DNA: TGTGCCAGCAGCCGTCCCGGGACAGGGAGGGAGCTGTTTTTT. The chain combines TRBV11-2 with TRBJ2-2; 9 bases match TRBD1. This CDR3 has 14 residues. Germline CDR1 is SGHAT and CDR2 is FQNNGV. Trimming removed 5 bases from V and 9 bases from J; junction bases left unmatched: 7.